A selection of T cell receptor beta chains follows, all from one sample in a study of T cells after yellow fever vaccination. From the 5' RACE reads, TCRdb called clonotypes with MiXCR, one entry per CDR3 protein. The sample lists about 320,000 distinct CDR3 sequences, around 4.5% occurring once. Source: PBMCs, taken 15 days after the yellow fever booster vaccination. Receptors were obtained from a man younger than 30 who received the YFV17D yellow fever vaccine. The CDR3 runs from the conserved cysteine through the conserved F or W. Fields, in order: D gene, J gene, clone size, V gene, CDR3 DNA, CDR3 protein. D genes are given only for firm matches. Only some rows state a clone size, as once, few, many or a class for expanded clones.

>-|TRBJ1-1|few|TRBV7-2
TGTGCCAGCAGCTTTGGACTCGACACTGAAGCTTTCTTT
CASSFGLDTEAFF
>TRBD1|TRBJ1-2|few|TRBV5-1
TGCGCCAGCAGCCCGTCAGGGGGGTTTTATGGCTACACCTTC
CASSPSGGFYGYTF
>-|TRBJ2-5|-|TRBV9
TGTGCCAGCAGCGAGGCACCGACAGGGTGGGAGGCAGAGACCCAGTACTTC
CASSEAPTGWEAETQYF
>-|TRBJ2-7|-|TRBV5-1
TGCGCCAGCAGCACGGGAGGGACAGGGACCTACGAGCAGTACTTC
CASSTGGTGTYEQYF
>-|TRBJ1-2|many|TRBV7-9
TGTGCCAGCAGCTTAAGGGATTACTATGGCTACACCTTC
CASSLRDYYGYTF
>-|TRBJ1-5|few|TRBV19
TGTGCCAGTAGCGGCGGGGGGGCGTATCAGCCCCAGCATTTT
CASSGGGAYQPQHF
>TRBD1|TRBJ1-5|few|TRBV6-5
TGTGCCAGCAGCCTGCAGGGGGGGTACGGGCCCCAGCATTTT
CASSLQGGYGPQHF
>-|TRBJ1-5|-|TRBV12-3/TRBV12-4
TGTGCCAGCAGCCCAGGGTGGGGCAATCAGCCCCAGCATTTT
CASSPGWGNQPQHF
>-|TRBJ1-2|-|TRBV12-3/TRBV12-4
TGTGCCAGAGACGAGGGCGGAAACTATGGCTACACCTTC
CARDEGGNYGYTF
>-|TRBJ1-5|few|TRBV27
TGTGCCAGCAGTTTCGCGCAGGGGAATCAGCCCCAGCATTTT
CASSFAQGNQPQHF
>TRBD1|TRBJ1-4|many|TRBV4-1
TGCGCCAGCAGCCAAGAAGGGAACAGGGGGCATGAAAAACTGTTTTTT
CASSQEGNRGHEKLFF
>TRBD2|TRBJ2-3|-|TRBV5-1
TGCGCCAGCCGCGAGGGACTAGTAAAGACAGATACGCAGTATTTT
CASREGLVKTDTQYF
>-|TRBJ1-2|-|TRBV4-2
TGTGCCAGCAGCCAAGACCCTGGGGATGGCTACACCTTC
CASSQDPGDGYTF
>TRBD1|TRBJ2-1|few|TRBV29-1
TGCAGCGGAGTTGATGTTTTGGACAGGGCCCACAATGAGCAGTTCTTC
CSGVDVLDRAHNEQFF
>-|TRBJ2-7|many|TRBV18
TGTGCCAGCTCATCGGAATCCGGGACGAACTACGAGCAGTACTTC
CASSSESGTNYEQYF
>TRBD1|TRBJ1-2|many|TRBV7-9
TGTGCCAGCAGCCTTCACAGGGGGCAGGGGTATGGCTACACCTTC
CASSLHRGQGYGYTF
>-|TRBJ1-1|-|TRBV12-3/TRBV12-4
TGTGCCAGCAGTTTAGGCGGCAGGATAGGAGCTTTCTTT
CASSLGGRIGAFF
>-|TRBJ1-1|many|TRBV7-2
TGTGCCAGCAGCTTGGGCGGCGGGGGCGCCTCAGCTTTCTTT
CASSLGGGGASAFF
>-|TRBJ2-4|many|TRBV7-9
TGTGCCAGCAGCTTAGACGGACAGAGGAACATTCAGTACTTC
CASSLDGQRNIQYF
>-|TRBJ1-1|many|TRBV7-6
TGTGCCAGCAGCTTCACGGACAGCCTGAACACTGAAGCTTTCTTT
CASSFTDSLNTEAFF
>-|TRBJ2-5|many|TRBV27
TGTGCCAGCAGAGGGCTGGAGGAGACCCAGTACTTC
CASRGLEETQYF
>-|TRBJ2-5|few|TRBV4-1
TGCGCCAGCAGCCAAGATTATCGGGGTTTGGAGACCCAGTACTTC
CASSQDYRGLETQYF
>-|TRBJ2-3|-|TRBV3-1
TGTGCCAGCAGCCAGGGGGTTGCACCCGATACGCAGTATTTT
CASSQGVAPDTQYF
>-|TRBJ1-1|-|TRBV6-5
TGTGCCACAACCCCGGGACGGGGGGGAACTGAAGCTTTCTTT
CATTPGRGGTEAFF
>TRBD1|TRBJ2-2|many|TRBV20-1
TGCAGTGCTAGGCCGTTCTCAGGGGGCGGCACCGGGGAGCTGTTTTTT
CSARPFSGGGTGELFF
>TRBD1|TRBJ2-3|many|TRBV7-2
TGTGCCAGCAGCTGGTATGTGACAGGGCTCACAGATACGCAGTATTTT
CASSWYVTGLTDTQYF
>-|TRBJ2-2|-|TRBV5-1
TGCGCCAGCAGCTTGAGCCAGGTGAACACCGGGGAGCTGTTTTTT
CASSLSQVNTGELFF
>-|TRBJ1-1|few|TRBV10-3
TGTGCCATCAGTGGGGGGGCAGGGCGAGGAAACACTGAAGCTTTCTTT
CAISGGAGRGNTEAFF
>-|TRBJ2-7|few|TRBV10-2
TGCGCCAGCAGGGGACGGTCCTCCTACGAGCAGTACTTC
CASRGRSSYEQYF
>-|TRBJ2-5|many|TRBV5-1
TGCGCCAGCAGCTTGGGGCCAGGGCAAGAGACCCAGTACTTC
CASSLGPGQETQYF
>TRBD1|TRBJ2-1|many|TRBV5-1
TGCGCCAGCAGCCCCCAGGTGGGGACAGGGACGATCGGAGAGCAGTTCTTC
CASSPQVGTGTIGEQFF
>TRBD2|TRBJ2-1|-|TRBV12-3/TRBV12-4
TGTGCCAGCAGACGGACTAGCGGGGAGGGTGAGCAGTTCTTC
CASRRTSGEGEQFF
>-|TRBJ1-1|many|TRBV5-5
TGTGCCAGCAGCTTCCGGGGTTTTATAGCTGAAGCTTTCTTT
CASSFRGFIAEAFF
>-|TRBJ2-7|few|TRBV7-2
TGTGCCAGCAGCCCGACCTCCGACAGGAACTACGAGCAGTACTTC
CASSPTSDRNYEQYF
>-|TRBJ1-2|-|TRBV14
TGTGCCAGCAGCCAGTCTGGCTATGGCTACACCTTC
CASSQSGYGYTF
>-|TRBJ2-5|many|TRBV7-2
TGTGCCAGCAGCCCCCTGGGGCTACAAGAGACCCAGTACTTC
CASSPLGLQETQYF
>-|TRBJ2-7|many|TRBV6-2/TRBV6-3
TGTGCCAGCAGACTAAGTTGGGTCCACGAGCAGTACTTC
CASRLSWVHEQYF
>TRBD2|TRBJ2-2|few|TRBV7-3
TGTGCCAGCAGCACACTAGCGGGGACCGGGGAGCTGTTTTTT
CASSTLAGTGELFF
>TRBD2|TRBJ2-2|-|TRBV6-4
TGTGCCAGCAGTGAGCGGGGGGGGAACACCGGGGAGCTGTTTTTT
CASSERGGNTGELFF
>TRBD2|TRBJ2-2|many|TRBV4-3
TGCGCCAGCAGCCAAGGGCTAGCGGGGGGCGCGAACACCGGGGAGCTGTTTTTT
CASSQGLAGGANTGELFF